A selection of T cell receptor beta chains follows, all from one sample in a study of CD8 T cells in Susac syndrome. One entry per CDR3 protein results from TCRdb running MiXCR on the immunoSEQ multiplex PCR reads. The sample holds 200,000 to 300,000 distinct CDR3 sequences, about 96% seen once. The sample was CD4+ T cells from PBMCs. The source is a human donor with Susac syndrome. CDR3s include the opening cysteine and the closing phenylalanine or tryptophan. D genes are given only for firm matches. Expanded clones are given a class, and other clones once, few, many or no size at all.

cdr3_aa | cdr3_nt | clone_size | j_call | d_call | v_call
CSVESGREEKDTQYF | TGCAGCGTTGAATCTGGCAGGGAAGAGAAAGATACGCAGTATTTT | NA | TRBJ2-3 | NA | TRBV29-1
CSARDPRDRGRVGELYGYTF | TGCAGTGCTAGAGACCCCCGGGACAGGGGCCGCGTTGGGGAACTATATGGCTACACCTTC | NA | TRBJ1-2 | TRBD1 | TRBV20-1
CSGSPPSGGADTQYF | TGCAGCGGAAGCCCCCCATCGGGAGGGGCAGATACGCAGTATTTT | NA | TRBJ2-3 | TRBD2 | TRBV29-1
CSALGASGRIGGTYEQYF | TGCAGTGCCCTAGGGGCTAGCGGGAGAATTGGGGGTACCTACGAGCAGTACTTC | NA | TRBJ2-7 | TRBD2 | TRBV20-1
CASSQGVSYTEAFF | TGTGCCAGCAGTCAAGGGGTCTCGTACACTGAAGCTTTCTTT | NA | TRBJ1-1 | NA | TRBV28
CAISGGVGPSYEQYF | TGTGCCATCAGTGGGGGAGTCGGGCCCTCCTACGAGCAGTACTTC | NA | TRBJ2-7 | NA | TRBV10-3
CAWSPGQGGYNEQFF | TGTGCCTGGAGTCCCGGACAGGGAGGCTACAATGAGCAGTTCTTC | NA | TRBJ2-1 | TRBD1 | TRBV30
CASSPGLAGVKETQYF | TGTGCCAGCAGCCCGGGACTAGCGGGAGTTAAAGAGACCCAGTACTTC | NA | TRBJ2-5 | TRBD2 | TRBV7-3
CASSDRGNIQYF | TGTGCCAGCAGTGACAGGGGGAACATTCAGTACTTC | NA | TRBJ2-4 | TRBD1 | TRBV7-9
CASSQVYSGGYEQYF | TGTGCCAGCAGCCAAGTATATAGTGGGGGCTACGAGCAGTACTTC | NA | TRBJ2-7 | NA | TRBV14
CASSSYGTSRYGYTF | TGCGCCAGCAGCTCGTACGGCACCAGTCGCTATGGCTACACCTTC | NA | TRBJ1-2 | NA | TRBV5-1
CASSPLLRTNTEAFF | TGCGCCAGCAGCCCACTACTCAGGACGAACACTGAAGCTTTCTTT | NA | TRBJ1-1 | NA | TRBV5-1
CASRPRRGVEQFF | TGTGCCAGCAGACCCCGCCGGGGGGTAGAGCAGTTCTTC | once | TRBJ2-1 | TRBD2 | TRBV3-1
CASGPGLSNEQFF | TGTGCTAGTGGTCCGGGGTTGAGCAATGAGCAGTTCTTC | NA | TRBJ2-1 | NA | TRBV12-5
CATSALSGNTIYF | TGTGCCACCAGCGCGCTAAGTGGAAACACCATATATTTT | NA | TRBJ1-3 | NA | TRBV15
CASSHDSNYGYTF | TGCGCCAGCAGCCACGATTCTAACTATGGCTACACCTTC | NA | TRBJ1-2 | NA | TRBV5-1
CASSQQGGNQPQHF | TGTGCCAGCAGCCAACAGGGGGGCAATCAGCCCCAGCATTTT | NA | TRBJ1-5 | TRBD1 | TRBV3-1
CATALGENTEAFF | TGTGCCACGGCATTGGGTGAGAACACTGAAGCTTTCTTT | NA | TRBJ1-1 | NA | TRBV10-3
CASRPVWVWDYGYTF | TGCGCCAGCAGACCCGTCTGGGTTTGGGACTATGGCTACACCTTC | NA | TRBJ1-2 | NA | TRBV4-1
CASSEYRAAGQEQYF | TGTGCCAGCAGTGAATACCGGGCAGCCGGTCAGGAGCAGTACTTC | NA | TRBJ2-7 | NA | TRBV25-1
CASSPGVGSYNEQFF | TGCGCCAGCAGCCCCGGGGTCGGCTCCTACAATGAGCAGTTCTTC | NA | TRBJ2-1 | NA | TRBV5-1
CSVVPTDTQYF | TGCAGCGTTGTTCCGACAGATACGCAGTATTTT | NA | TRBJ2-3 | NA | TRBV29-1
CASSLLGNSGPYNEQFF | TGTGCCAGCAGCCTCCTGGGCAATAGCGGGCCATACAATGAGCAGTTCTTC | NA | TRBJ2-1 | TRBD2 | TRBV6-1
CATSDAGLPYEQYF | TGTGCCACCAGTGACGCCGGGCTTCCCTACGAGCAGTACTTC | NA | TRBJ2-7 | NA | TRBV24-1
CATSRATTAGAETQYF | TGTGCCACCAGCAGAGCGACGACTGCGGGAGCGGAGACCCAGTACTTC | NA | TRBJ2-5 | TRBD2 | TRBV15
CASSHPGDTIYF | TGTGCCAGCAGCCATCCAGGAGACACCATATATTTT | once | TRBJ1-3 | NA | TRBV14
CSAHHPGLASTGELFF | TGCAGTGCCCACCACCCGGGACTAGCGTCCACCGGGGAGCTGTTTTTT | NA | TRBJ2-2 | TRBD2 | TRBV20-1
CATSRDGQGRSEAFF | TGTGCCACCAGCAGAGATGGACAGGGCAGGAGTGAAGCTTTCTTT | NA | TRBJ1-1 | TRBD1 | TRBV15
CASSRGKRGTQPQHF | TGTGCCAGCAGTCGGGGGAAAAGGGGGACGCAGCCCCAGCATTTT | NA | TRBJ1-5 | NA | TRBV6-5
CASSLRTSGRAGEQFF | TGTGCCAGCAGCCTCAGGACTAGCGGGAGGGCGGGTGAGCAGTTCTTC | NA | TRBJ2-1 | TRBD2 | TRBV12-3/TRBV12-4
CASSQEVSGSEQYF | TGCGCCAGCAGCCAAGAGGTTTCGGGGAGCGAGCAGTACTTC | NA | TRBJ2-7 | NA | TRBV4-1
CATSRGTFYEQYF | TGTGCCACCAGCAGAGGGACCTTCTACGAGCAGTACTTC | NA | TRBJ2-7 | NA | TRBV15
CASSPQGTSYEQYF | TGTGCCAGCAGCCCCCAGGGGACCTCCTACGAGCAGTACTTC | NA | TRBJ2-7 | NA | TRBV7-3
CASSWTSSVHNEQFF | TGTGCCAGCAGCTGGACCTCTAGCGTCCACAATGAGCAGTTCTTC | NA | TRBJ2-1 | NA | TRBV7-9
CASSRWGGRTDTQYF | TGTGCCAGCAGTCGTTGGGGGGGGCGCACAGATACGCAGTATTTT | NA | TRBJ2-3 | NA | TRBV4-2
CASSQWGTDLYNEQFF | TGCGCCAGCAGTCAATGGGGGACAGACCTCTACAATGAGCAGTTCTTC | NA | TRBJ2-1 | TRBD1 | TRBV23-1
CSVVPFSGNTIYF | TGCAGCGTTGTGCCCTTCTCGGGAAACACCATATATTTT | NA | TRBJ1-3 | NA | TRBV29-1
CASSPNGRPEGDTQYF | TGTGCCAGCAGCCCAAACGGGCGGCCGGAAGGGGATACGCAGTATTTT | once | TRBJ2-3 | NA | TRBV11-2
CASSLRGWSDTQYF | TGCGCCAGCAGCTTGAGAGGGTGGTCAGATACGCAGTATTTT | NA | TRBJ2-3 | NA | TRBV5-1
CASSLRGGGDYGYTF | TGTGCCAGCAGCTTACGTGGCGGGGGCGACTATGGCTACACCTTC | NA | TRBJ1-2 | NA | TRBV7-3
CASTFSGASYEQYF | TGTGCCAGCACCTTTTCCGGAGCCAGCTACGAGCAGTACTTC | NA | TRBJ2-7 | NA | TRBV28
CASSQESVTYEQYF | TGCGCCAGCAGCCAAGAGTCGGTAACCTACGAGCAGTACTTC | NA | TRBJ2-7 | NA | TRBV4-1
CSARDFKVQETQYF | TGCAGTGCTAGAGATTTCAAGGTTCAAGAGACCCAGTACTTC | NA | TRBJ2-5 | NA | TRBV20-1
CASSIGMGLAVSEQFF | TGTGCCAGTAGTATTGGAATGGGACTAGCGGTCAGTGAGCAGTTCTTC | NA | TRBJ2-1 | TRBD2 | TRBV19
CASSEEWGTDTQYF | TGTGCCAGCAGTGAAGAGTGGGGGACAGATACGCAGTATTTT | NA | TRBJ2-3 | NA | TRBV6-4
CASKRTGTDTQYF | TGTGCCAGCAAAAGGACAGGGACAGATACGCAGTATTTT | NA | TRBJ2-3 | TRBD1 | TRBV2
CSATGQIHQPQHF | TGCAGTGCTACAGGACAGATACATCAGCCCCAGCATTTT | NA | TRBJ1-5 | NA | TRBV20-1
CASSLRGQRNTEAFF | TGCGCCAGCAGCCTGCGCGGACAGCGGAACACTGAAGCTTTCTTT | NA | TRBJ1-1 | NA | TRBV5-1
CASSQLGGEQFF | TGTGCCAGCAGCCAACTAGGGGGGGAGCAGTTCTTC | NA | TRBJ2-1 | NA | TRBV28
CASSLPGQTSTYTF | TGTGCCAGCAGTCTTCCGGGACAAACCTCAACTTACACCTTC | NA | TRBJ1-2 | NA | TRBV3-1
CATSRDSNGDSGNTIYF | TGTGCCACCAGCAGAGATAGTAACGGCGACTCTGGAAACACCATATATTTT | NA | TRBJ1-3 | NA | TRBV15
CASSLGTGPTNEKLFF | TGTGCCAGCAGCTTGGGAACAGGGCCAACTAATGAAAAACTGTTTTTT | NA | TRBJ1-4 | NA | TRBV7-9
CSYQPADTQYF | TGCAGCTACCAACCCGCCGATACGCAGTATTTT | NA | TRBJ2-3 | NA | TRBV29-1
CSARDPSGIGEQYF | TGCAGTGCTAGAGATCCTAGCGGGATTGGCGAGCAGTACTTC | NA | TRBJ2-7 | TRBD2 | TRBV20-1
CASSWGQLSRSYNEQFF | TGCGCCAGCAGCTGGGGACAGCTCTCGAGGTCCTACAATGAGCAGTTCTTC | once | TRBJ2-1 | TRBD1 | TRBV5-1